This T cell receptor beta chain is drawn from a study of OX40 agonist ivuxolimab in advanced cancers. Across the study: The dose-escalation cohort was roughly 83% male, with a mean age of about 58 years, ranging roughly 23 to 90. Three patients responded partially, comprising one with hepatocellular carcinoma and two with cutaneous melanoma.

V gave up 0 bases and J gave up 6 bases, with 10 bases separating them. The germline CDR1 and CDR2 sequences are KGHSH and LQKENI. The CDR3 runs 14 residues. The data were produced by immunoSEQ multiplex PCR, yet TCRdb's version contains in-frame clones alone and is incomplete. Here the sample spans over 9,000 clones, about 66% being singletons. The sequenced sample was CD4+ or CD8+ T cells sorted from blood, obtained in a trial of the OX40 agonist ivuxolimab. The chain carries TRBV18 and TRBJ2-3; D unresolved. This clonotype was obtained from an adult with an advanced solid tumor such as melanoma, head and neck, liver or kidney cancer. This chain's CDR3 is CASSPPGPTDTQYF. CDR3 DNA: TGTGCCAGCTCACCACCCGGCCCGACGGATACGCAGTATTTT.